Included here is one TCR beta chain sequence, with context. Generated by immunoSEQ multiplex PCR, the TCRdb table keeps only in-frame clones and is missing some. The profile shows fewer than 85,000 clones, 85% to 95% of them singletons. The record originates from a study of T cell changes during pregnancy in multiple sclerosis. The CDR3 is 18 amino acids. The V and J ends lost 4 bases and 5 bases, in that order; junction bases with no gene match: 13. CDR1 is SGHKS and CDR2 is YYEKEE in the germline V gene (reference sequence). The sequences come from peripheral blood, collected in the third trimester of pregnancy. The receptor's source is a female donor in good health, enrolled as a control in a pregnancy study. V usage is TRBV5-5 and J usage is TRBJ2-3; 13 nucleotides match TRBD2. CDR3 sequence: CASSRFVAGLAGQDTQYF. The CDR3 DNA sequence: TGTGCCAGCAGCCGATTCGTCGCGGGACTAGCGGGGCAAGATACGCAGTATTTT. Full variable domain (missing parts from reference TRBV5-5 and TRBJ2-3): DAGVTQSPTHLIKTRGQQVTLRCSPISGHKSVSWYQQVLGQGPQFIFQYYEKEERGRGNFPDRFSARQFPNYSSELNVNALLLGDSALYLCASSRFVAGLAGQDTQYFGPGTRLTVL.